This TCR beta chain was recovered during a study of T cell repertoires in cytomegalovirus infection. Across the whole study: CMV infection plus the matching HLA type was flagged by public TCR beta signatures.

In TCRdb, the reads were re-called with MiXCR into one record per CDR3 protein. The sample holds around 740,000 distinct CDR3 sequences, 35% to 45% seen once. J was trimmed by 6 bases and V by 4 bases; bases with no gene match: 2. Per the germline V gene, CDR1 is SQVTM and CDR2 is ANQGSEA. This CDR3 comprises 11 residues. The sequence was collected from a human donor in good health (CMV status not recorded). Some clones in this sample may be carry-over from other donors' samples. V gene TRBV29-1 combines with J gene TRBJ1-1; 7 nucleotides agree with TRBD1. The sample comprised PBMCs. The CDR3 spells CSVGGTAEAFF. The CDR3 DNA sequence: TGCAGCGTTGGCGGGACAGCTGAAGCTTTCTTT.